This T cell receptor beta chain was sequenced for a study of blood T cell repertoires in COVID-19 (dated by TCRdb to 2018 to 2021). For the study in its entirety: Collaborator samples came from the United States, Italy and Spain and covered acute and convalescent phases of COVID-19. Where HLA class I and class II types were available, the types were taken from metadata supplied by the sample provider, not from assay-based typing. The samples were drawn from two sources: the first 160 participants of the ongoing ImmuneRACE study, and over 950 subjects contributed by 6 global collaborators. A de-identified subject ID, COVID-19 status, age in years and sex were almost always included in the sample metadata. Subjects who had been exposed to COVID-19, were actively infected with it, or had recovered from it provided the deeply sampled blood TCRbeta repertoires that made up the dataset. A freely available public database, intended as a resource for researchers studying the immune response to SARS-CoV-2, is where the repertoires were released. The prospective study material was composed of cDNA or gDNA derived from T cells, B-cell-depleted T cells, or PBMCs. Findings and caveats that apply to the study as a whole: The amount of clinical and demographic metadata varied by source and participant and was provided uncurated.

The collaborating institutions used their own protocols to collect whole blood in K2EDTA tubes. For TCRbeta analysis, collaborators shipped samples in one of three forms: frozen whole blood, isolated PBMCs, or DNA extracted from either of those sample types. Points on this clone: Its antigen remains unidentified. There are no base qualities to consult, and no much larger clone falls within one base.

TCRbeta CDR3 regions were amplified from genomic DNA using the immunoSEQ Assay, a bias-controlled multiplex PCR. The published analysis was carried out like this. The number of nucleated cells in each sample was estimated by amplification of reference gene primers within the assay. To quantify the absolute abundance of each unique TCRbeta CDR3 rearrangement, sequence reads were collapsed and filtered. For each sample, productive Simpson clonality was calculated as the square root of Simpson's diversity index across productive rearrangements. TCRdb retrieved this table from immuneACCESS and kept in-frame rearrangements only. Not all clones are present; in checked studies, unresolved V genes account for under half, and no reason is known for the remainder. D and trimming come from the DNA, and the V and J calls and clone size come from that table. The sample table shows about 220,000 clones, and around 84% are seen once. The top ten constitute roughly 13% of the sample.

CDR1 and CDR2 were assigned from the germline V gene as SGHAT and FQNNGV. Deletion took 2 bases off V and 8 bases off J, with a span of 10 bases between the germline ends. The CDR3 runs 13 residues from the cysteine to the phenylalanine. Just CDR3 DNA is preserved here, 39 bases in frame from base 1. The TCR originated in a human donor in a cohort sampled during active COVID-19. The V and J genes are TRBV11-2 and TRBJ2-1; TRBD2 is a weak D gene call, 6 bases matching. The sequencing sample was made of peripheral blood. In nucleotide form, the sequence is TGTGCCAGCAGCTTATTGGAGGGAGATGAGCAGTTCTTC. Translated, this gives CASSLLEGDEQFF. The CDR3 plus the reference TRBV11-2 and TRBJ2-1 genes for the other parts give the full variable domain: EAGVAQSPRYKIIEKRQSVAFWCNPISGHATLYWYQQILGQGPKLLIQFQNNGVVDDSQLPKDRFSAERLKGVDSTLKIQPAKLEDSAVYLCASSLLEGDEQFFGPGTRLTVL.